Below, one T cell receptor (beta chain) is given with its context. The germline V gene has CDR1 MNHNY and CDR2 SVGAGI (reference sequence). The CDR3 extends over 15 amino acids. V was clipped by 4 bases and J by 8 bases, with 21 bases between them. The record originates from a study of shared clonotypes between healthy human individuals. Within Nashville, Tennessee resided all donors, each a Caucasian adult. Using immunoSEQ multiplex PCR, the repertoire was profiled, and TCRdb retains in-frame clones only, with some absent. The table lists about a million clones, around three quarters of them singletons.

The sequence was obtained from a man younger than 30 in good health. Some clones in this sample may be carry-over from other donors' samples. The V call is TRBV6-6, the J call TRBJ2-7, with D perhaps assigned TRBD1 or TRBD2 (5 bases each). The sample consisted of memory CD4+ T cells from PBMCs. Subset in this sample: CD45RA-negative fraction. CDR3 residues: CASSWVSGTGTQQYF. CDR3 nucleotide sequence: TGTGCCAGCAGTTGGGTCTCCGGGACCGGGACGCAGCAGTACTTC.